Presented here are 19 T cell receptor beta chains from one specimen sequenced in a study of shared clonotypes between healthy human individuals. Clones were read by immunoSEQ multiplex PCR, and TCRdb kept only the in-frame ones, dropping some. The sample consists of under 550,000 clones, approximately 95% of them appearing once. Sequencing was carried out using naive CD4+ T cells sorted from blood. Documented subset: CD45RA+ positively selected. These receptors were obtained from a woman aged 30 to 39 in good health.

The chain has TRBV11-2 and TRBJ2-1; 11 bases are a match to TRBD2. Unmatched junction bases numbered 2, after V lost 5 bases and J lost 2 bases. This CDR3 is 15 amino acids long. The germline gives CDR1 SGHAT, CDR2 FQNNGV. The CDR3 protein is CASSQLAGAYNEQFF. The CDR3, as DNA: TGTGCCAGCAGCCAACTAGCGGGAGCCTACAATGAGCAGTTCTTC.

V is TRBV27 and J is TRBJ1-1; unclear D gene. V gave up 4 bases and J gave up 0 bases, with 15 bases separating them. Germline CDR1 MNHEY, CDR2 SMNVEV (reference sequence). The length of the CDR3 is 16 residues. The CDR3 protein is CASSSGRAAVNTEAFF. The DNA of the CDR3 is TGTGCCAGCAGTTCAGGCCGGGCAGCAGTGAACACTGAAGCTTTCTTT.

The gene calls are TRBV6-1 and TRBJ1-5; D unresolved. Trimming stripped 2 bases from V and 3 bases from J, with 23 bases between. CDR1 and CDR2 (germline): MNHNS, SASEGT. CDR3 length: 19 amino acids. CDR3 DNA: TGTGCCAGCAGTGAATACCCCCCCGAGGAAGGGTGGGTCAATCAGCCCCAGCATTTT. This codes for CASSEYPPEEGWVNQPQHF.

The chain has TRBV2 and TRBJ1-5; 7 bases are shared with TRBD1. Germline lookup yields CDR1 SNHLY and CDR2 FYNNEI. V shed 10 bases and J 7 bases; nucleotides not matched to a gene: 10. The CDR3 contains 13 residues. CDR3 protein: CATRQGEDQPQHF. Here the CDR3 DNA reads TGTGCCACCCGACAGGGTGAGGACCAGCCCCAGCATTTT. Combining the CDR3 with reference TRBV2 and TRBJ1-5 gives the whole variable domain EPEVTQTPSHQVTQMGQEVILRCVPISNHLYFYWYRQILGQKVEFLVSFYNNEISEKSEIFDDQFSVERPDGSNFTLKIRSTKLEDSAMYFCATRQGEDQPQHFGDGTRLSIL.

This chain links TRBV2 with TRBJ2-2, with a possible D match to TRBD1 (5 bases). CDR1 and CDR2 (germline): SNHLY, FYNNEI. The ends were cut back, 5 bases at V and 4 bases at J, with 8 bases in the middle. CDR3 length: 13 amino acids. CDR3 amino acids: CASSTGVTGELFF. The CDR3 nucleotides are TGTGCCAGCAGTACAGGAGTCACCGGGGAGCTGTTTTTT.

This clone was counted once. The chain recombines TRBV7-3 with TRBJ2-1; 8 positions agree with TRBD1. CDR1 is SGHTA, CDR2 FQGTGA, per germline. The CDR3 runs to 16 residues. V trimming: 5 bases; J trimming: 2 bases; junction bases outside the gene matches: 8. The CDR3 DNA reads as TGTGCCAGCAGCCCAACAGGGGGGTTCGCCTACAATGAGCAGTTCTTC. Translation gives CASSPTGGFAYNEQFF.

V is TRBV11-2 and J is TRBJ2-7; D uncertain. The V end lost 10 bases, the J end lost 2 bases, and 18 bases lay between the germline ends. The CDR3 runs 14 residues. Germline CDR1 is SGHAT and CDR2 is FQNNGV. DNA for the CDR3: TGTGCCACCTCAGGACCACAATCCCCCTACGAGCAGTACTTC. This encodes CATSGPQSPYEQYF.

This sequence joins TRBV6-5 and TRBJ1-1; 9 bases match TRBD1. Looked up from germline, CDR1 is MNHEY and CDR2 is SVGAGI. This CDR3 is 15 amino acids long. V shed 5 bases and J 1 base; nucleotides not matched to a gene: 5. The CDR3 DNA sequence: TGTGCCAGCAGTCCACGGGACAGGGCGAACACTGAAGCTTTCTTT. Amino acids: CASSPRDRANTEAFF.

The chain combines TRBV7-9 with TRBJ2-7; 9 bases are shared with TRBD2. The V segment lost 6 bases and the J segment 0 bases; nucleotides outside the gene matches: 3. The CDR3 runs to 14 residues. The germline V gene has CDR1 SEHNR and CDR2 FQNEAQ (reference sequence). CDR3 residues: CASRNSGSSYEQYF. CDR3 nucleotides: TGTGCCAGCAGGAATAGCGGGAGCTCCTACGAGCAGTACTTC.

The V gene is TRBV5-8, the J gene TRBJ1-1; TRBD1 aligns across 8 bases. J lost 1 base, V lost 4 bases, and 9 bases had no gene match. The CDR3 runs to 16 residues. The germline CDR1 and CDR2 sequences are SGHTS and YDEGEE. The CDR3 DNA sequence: TGTGCCAGCAGCAACGACAGGGGCGCCCGGAACACTGAAGCTTTCTTT. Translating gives CASSNDRGARNTEAFF.

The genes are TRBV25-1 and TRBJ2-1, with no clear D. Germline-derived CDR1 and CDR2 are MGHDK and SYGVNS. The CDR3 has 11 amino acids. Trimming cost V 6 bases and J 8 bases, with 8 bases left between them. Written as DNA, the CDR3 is TGTGCCAGCAGGATGGAACATGAGCAGTTCTTC. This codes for CASRMEHEQFF.

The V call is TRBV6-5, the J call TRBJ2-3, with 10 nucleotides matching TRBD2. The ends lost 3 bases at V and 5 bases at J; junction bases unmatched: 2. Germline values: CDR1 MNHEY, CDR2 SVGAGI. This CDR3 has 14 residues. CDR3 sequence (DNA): TGTGCCAGCAGTTATAGCGGGAGGAGAGATACGCAGTATTTT. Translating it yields CASSYSGRRDTQYF.

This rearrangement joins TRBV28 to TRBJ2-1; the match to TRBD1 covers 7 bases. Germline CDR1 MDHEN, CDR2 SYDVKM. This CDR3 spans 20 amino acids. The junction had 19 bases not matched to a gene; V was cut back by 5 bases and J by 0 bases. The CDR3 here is CASSPQGVSLFLGSYNEQFF. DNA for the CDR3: TGTGCCAGCAGTCCCCAGGGGGTAAGCTTGTTTTTAGGCTCCTACAATGAGCAGTTCTTC.

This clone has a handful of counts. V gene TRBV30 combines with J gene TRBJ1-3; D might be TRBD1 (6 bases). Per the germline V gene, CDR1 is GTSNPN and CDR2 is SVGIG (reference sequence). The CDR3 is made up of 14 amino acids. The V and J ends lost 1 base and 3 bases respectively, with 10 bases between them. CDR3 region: CAWSAGTIGNTIYF. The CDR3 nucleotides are TGTGCCTGGAGTGCCGGGACAATTGGAAACACCATATATTTT.

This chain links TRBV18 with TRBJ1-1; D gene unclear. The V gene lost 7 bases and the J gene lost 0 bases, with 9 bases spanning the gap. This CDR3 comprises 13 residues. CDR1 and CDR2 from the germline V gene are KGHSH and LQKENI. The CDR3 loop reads CASLGEMNTEAFF. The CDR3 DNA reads TGTGCCAGCTTGGGAGAGATGAACACTGAAGCTTTCTTT.

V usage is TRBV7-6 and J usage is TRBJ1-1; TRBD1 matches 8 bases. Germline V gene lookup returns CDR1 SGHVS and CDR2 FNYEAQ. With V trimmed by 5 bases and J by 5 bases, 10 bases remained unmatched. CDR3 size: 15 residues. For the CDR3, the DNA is TGTGCCAGCAGCCCCCAGGGGGCGATTGGGACTGAAGCTTTCTTT. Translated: CASSPQGAIGTEAFF.

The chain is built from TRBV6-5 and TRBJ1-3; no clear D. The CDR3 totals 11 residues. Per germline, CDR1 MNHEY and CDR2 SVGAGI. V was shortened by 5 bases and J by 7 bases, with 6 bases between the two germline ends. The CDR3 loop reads CASSVGNTIYF. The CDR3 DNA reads TGTGCCAGCAGTGTTGGGAACACCATATATTTT.

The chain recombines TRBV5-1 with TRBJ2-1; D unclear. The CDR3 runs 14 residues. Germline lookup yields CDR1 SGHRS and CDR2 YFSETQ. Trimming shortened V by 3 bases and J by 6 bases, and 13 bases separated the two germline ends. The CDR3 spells CASSSTNLLNEQFF. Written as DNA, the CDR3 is TGCGCCAGCAGCTCCACTAATCTCCTCAATGAGCAGTTCTTC.

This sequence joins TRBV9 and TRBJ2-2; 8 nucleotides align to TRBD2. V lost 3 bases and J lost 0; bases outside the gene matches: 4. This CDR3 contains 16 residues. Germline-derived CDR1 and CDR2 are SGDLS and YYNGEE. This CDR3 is CASSATSGTNTGELFF. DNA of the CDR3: TGTGCCAGCAGCGCAACTAGCGGAACGAACACCGGGGAGCTGTTTTTT.